Described below is a single TCR beta chain sequence and its context. Antigen: not known. The entry originates in a study of CXCR3-negative and CXCR3-positive naive CD8 T cells. The CDR3 loop spans 12 amino acids. Germline CDR1 and CDR2: SQVTM and ANQGSEA. 5' RACE that incorporated UMI labels was used to prepare the TRB cDNA libraries. Using the 5' RACE reads, TCRdb records one entry per CDR3 protein without DNA. The sample totals some 150,000 distinct CDR3 sequences. Findings of the study overall: For CXCR3-positive naive cells, TRB CDR3s were more hydrophobic than those of CXCR3-negative naive cells.

This receptor was taken from a human donor in good health. Some clones in this sample may be carry-over from other donors' samples. V gene TRBV29-1 combines with J gene TRBJ1-1. Sequenced sample: naive CXCR3+ CD8+ T cells from blood. Subset in this sample: CD45RO-CCR7+CD27+CD95- naive CD8+ T cells expressing CXCR3 (TNR3+). The CDR3 loop is CSVNILEAEAFF.